Listed below are T cell receptor beta chains from one sample, sequenced in a study of blood T cell repertoires in COVID-19. Sequencing used immunoSEQ multiplex PCR; TCRdb keeps in-frame clones, though not all of them. The table includes about 130,000 clones, around three quarters detected once. Specimen: peripheral blood. The receptor set was obtained from a man aged 35 to 55 with active or convalescent COVID-19. Both conserved end residues are part of each CDR3. A D gene is named only where the DNA matches it firmly. Some rows have no size entry. The others give once, few or many, or a class for an expanded clone.

>few|TRBV6-2/TRBV6-3|TRBD1|TRBJ1-1
CASSLDRSLNTEAFF
TGTGCCAGCAGCCTGGACAGGAGTTTGAACACTGAAGCTTTCTTT
>-|TRBV10-2|TRBD1|TRBJ2-7
CASTDRPLYEQYF
TGCGCCAGCACGGACAGGCCCCTCTACGAGCAGTACTTC
>-|TRBV25-1|-|TRBJ2-1
CASSVGGLTVNEQFF
TGTGCCAGCTCTGTCGGGGGGCTGACGGTCAATGAGCAGTTCTTC
>-|TRBV28|-|TRBJ1-2
CASSPYMGAGGYTF
TGTGCCAGCAGTCCTTATATGGGGGCCGGAGGCTACACCTTC
>-|TRBV5-1|-|TRBJ2-3
CASSLKGWTTSNTDTQYF
TGCGCCAGCAGCTTGAAGGGGTGGACAACCAGTAACACAGATACGCAGTATTTT
>-|TRBV7-2|-|TRBJ2-5
CASSRSPVPQETQYF
TGTGCCAGCAGCCGGAGCCCGGTTCCACAAGAGACCCAGTACTTC
>-|TRBV5-5|-|TRBJ2-7
CASSWGGGPTEQYF
TGTGCCAGCTCCTGGGGCGGGGGCCCCACCGAGCAGTACTTC
>-|TRBV4-1|-|TRBJ1-2
CASSQPAQQDGYTF
TGCGCCAGCAGCCAACCGGCACAGCAGGATGGCTACACCTTC
>-|TRBV11-2|-|TRBJ2-6
CASSLRRTASLSGANVLTF
TGTGCCAGCAGCTTAAGGCGGACAGCTTCTCTCTCTGGGGCCAACGTCCTGACTTTC
>-|TRBV28|-|TRBJ2-2
CASRPQGLTGELFF
TGTGCCAGCAGACCACAGGGATTAACCGGGGAGCTGTTTTTT
>-|TRBV30|-|TRBJ1-3
CAYRGPPGNTIYF
TGTGCCTATCGGGGTCCCCCTGGAAACACCATATATTTT
>-|TRBV30|TRBD1|TRBJ1-4
CAWGQGGTNEKLFF
TGTGCCTGGGGACAGGGAGGCACTAATGAAAAACTGTTTTTT
>once|TRBV9|-|TRBJ1-1
CASSVGQSNTEAFF
TGTGCCAGCAGCGTGGGCCAAAGCAACACTGAAGCTTTCTTT
>-|TRBV13|TRBD1|TRBJ2-2
CASSLTGDYTGELFF
TGTGCCAGCAGCTTGACAGGGGATTACACCGGGGAGCTGTTTTTT